The 26 T cell receptor beta chains listed next were all sequenced from one sample in a study of response to subunit inactivated influenza vaccine. TCRdb independently ran MiXCR on the RT-PCR reads; one entry per CDR3 protein. The sample lists around 570,000 distinct CDR3 sequences, roughly 8.2% occurring once. Here the sequenced sample was PBMCs from blood, taken 23 to 25 months after vaccination. The receptors stem from a man in his fifties or sixties who received an inactivated influenza vaccine.

Comment on this clonotype: An end of the junction does not agree with germline; a read error may underlie this. The chain is built from TRBV7-2 and TRBJ1-5; D is unclear. Germline CDR1 reads SGHTA; CDR2 reads FQGNSA. This CDR3 region has 13 residues. CDR3 in DNA: TGTGCCAGCAGCTCCTCTGGCTATCATCCCCAGCATTTT. Translation: CASSSSGYHPQHF.

This clonotype was seen a few times. The chain has TRBV29-1 and TRBJ2-5; 8 bases map to TRBD2. Per germline, CDR1 SQVTM and CDR2 ANQGSEA. The CDR3 loop spans 14 amino acids. V gave up 4 bases and J gave up 0 bases; unmatched junction bases: 4. In DNA, the CDR3 is TGCAGCGTTGGTACGGGGGGGTACCAAGAGACCCAGTACTTC. Protein sequence: CSVGTGGYQETQYF. The complete variable domain, with remaining parts taken from reference TRBV29-1 and TRBJ2-5, reads SAVISQKPSRDICQRGTSLTIQCQVDSQVTMMFWYRQQPGQSLTLIATANQGSEATYESGFVIDKFPISRPNLTFSTLTVSNMSPEDSSIYLCSVGTGGYQETQYFGPGTRLLVL.

Note on this clonotype: This clone may be a read error of a much larger clone one base away. V is TRBV9 and J is TRBJ2-1, with a possible D match to TRBD2 (7 bases). Germline CDR1 is SGDLS and CDR2 is YYNGEE. The CDR3 is 15 amino acids. Deletions cut 3 bases from V and 4 bases from J, with 14 bases between. This chain's CDR3 is CASSATSRGYNEQFF. The CDR3 DNA is TGTGCCAGCAGCGCGACTAGCAGGGGATACAATGAGCAGTTCTTC.

This chain joins TRBV21-1 and TRBJ2-6; the table's D call, TRBD1, was not checked against the DNA. TRBV21-1 is a pseudogene segment. This CDR3 contains 22 residues. DNA of the CDR3: TGTGCCAGCAGCAAAGCGCGGGGGGATCTTTTTGATACCTGCTCTGGGGCCAACGTCCTGACTTTC. As protein: CASSKARGDLFDTCSGANVLTF.

This clonotype was picked up many times. This sequence joins TRBV29-1 and TRBJ2-3; D is undetermined. The CDR3 runs to 13 residues. Germline V gene lookup returns CDR1 SQVTM and CDR2 ANQGSEA. With 0 bases removed from V and 6 bases from J, the gap between germline ends came to 10 bases. The CDR3 spells CSVEDPPEDTQYF. The CDR3 DNA is TGCAGCGTTGAAGATCCCCCCGAGGATACGCAGTATTTT.

This chain connects TRBV6-2 or TRBV6-3 to TRBJ2-1, with TRBD2 as a possible D gene (5 bases). Germline V lookup: CDR1 MNHEY, CDR2 SVGEGT. Trimming cost V 6 bases and J 12 bases, with 15 bases left between them. This CDR3 spans 12 amino acids. Here the CDR3 DNA reads TGTGCCAGCAGCCCAGGTACTCGGGGGCAGTTCTTC. This codes for CASSPGTRGQFF.

This clonotype was recorded a few times. The chain couples TRBV4-3 to TRBJ2-1, with a weak D call TRBD1 (6 bases). The CDR3 extends over 12 amino acids. V was pared by 4 bases and J by 9 bases, with 10 bases between. Looked up from germline, CDR1 is LGHNA and CDR2 is YSLEER. CDR3 bases: TGCGCCAGCAGCCTTACAGGGACTGAGCAGTTCTTC. Its translation is CASSLTGTEQFF.

Note on this clonotype: This may arise from a read error, as a much more abundant clone is one base away. The rearrangement links TRBV11-1 to TRBJ2-3; D is uncertain. Germline CDR1 reads SGHAT; CDR2 reads FQDESV (reference sequence). This CDR3 contains 13 residues. V lost 5 bases and J 0 bases, leaving 6 bases between the germline ends. CDR3 loop: CASSTPSTDTQYF. The CDR3 region has the DNA TGTGCCAGCAGCACCCCTAGCACAGATACGCAGTATTTT.

This clonotype was seen more than once but under ten times. The V gene is TRBV4-3, the J gene TRBJ2-2; D may be TRBD2 (5 bases). This CDR3 has 17 residues. CDR1 and CDR2 from the germline V gene are LGHNA and YSLEER. The germline V and J ends were trimmed by 1 base and 2 bases, with 14 bases remaining between them. The chain's CDR3 is CASSQGNGVPNTGELFF. The CDR3 DNA is TGCGCCAGCAGCCAAGGCAACGGGGTACCCAACACCGGGGAGCTGTTTTTT.

This clonotype has more than one count but fewer than ten. The chain recombines TRBV7-2 with TRBJ1-5, with TRBD1 as a possible D gene (5 bases). The CDR3 spans 15 residues. Germline lookup yields CDR1 SGHTA and CDR2 FQGNSA. V was cut by 2 bases and J by 6 bases, with 14 bases left in between. The CDR3 here is CASSLTRDGSQPQHF. The CDR3 DNA reads as TGTGCCAGCAGCTTAACGCGGGACGGGTCTCAGCCCCAGCATTTT.

This clonotype appeared many times. The chain has TRBV28 and TRBJ1-6; no clear D gene. CDR1 MDHEN and CDR2 SYDVKM come from the germline V gene. The CDR3 has 15 amino acids. Trimming shortened V by 7 bases and J by 4 bases, and 14 bases separated the two germline ends. Here the CDR3 DNA reads TGTGCCAGCATATCGGGTCTTTCGTATAATTCACCCCTCCACTTT. Protein: CASISGLSYNSPLHF.

This clonotype was seen ten or more times. This sequence joins TRBV28 and TRBJ2-5; D gene unclear. The V and J ends lost 5 bases and 1 base respectively, with 11 bases between them. In germline, CDR1 is MDHEN, CDR2 SYDVKM. The CDR3 contains 14 residues. The CDR3, as DNA: TGTGCCAGCAGTCGACCCGGACGCCAAGAGACCCAGTACTTC. Protein sequence: CASSRPGRQETQYF.

J is TRBJ2-1 and V is TRBV20-1, with D unclear. Germline lookup yields CDR1 DFQATT and CDR2 SNEGSKA (reference sequence). This CDR3 is built from 12 residues. V gave up 6 bases and J gave up 6 bases, with 12 bases separating them. Written as DNA, the CDR3 is TGCAGTGCCCCCGCGGCAGTCAATGAGCAGTTCTTC. Translating gives CSAPAAVNEQFF.

A word on this clonotype: A much larger clone lies a single base off, so this may be a read error. The genes are TRBV20-1 and TRBJ2-7; 8 positions agree with TRBD1. Germline V gene lookup returns CDR1 DFQATT and CDR2 SNEGSKA (reference sequence). V lost 5 bases and J lost 4; bases outside the gene matches: 10. The CDR3 runs to 14 residues. CDR3 region: CSAGGQGARYEQYF. CDR3 nucleotides: TGCAGTGCTGGGGGGCAGGGGGCGCGGTACGAGCAGTACTTC.

The chain carries TRBV6-2 or TRBV6-3 and TRBJ2-5; D tentatively fits TRBD1 or TRBD2 (6 bases each). Trimming stripped 7 bases from V and 5 bases from J, with 11 bases between. The germline CDR1 and CDR2 sequences are MNHEY and SVGEGT. This CDR3 contains 12 residues. Written as DNA, the CDR3 is TGTGCCAGCAAAAGGGGGGTGGAGACCCAGTACTTC. Its translation is CASKRGVETQYF.

The J gene is TRBJ2-1, the V gene TRBV7-2; no clear D gene. Germline loops: CDR1 SGHTA, CDR2 FQGNSA. The ends were cut back, 2 bases at V and 11 bases at J, with 7 bases in the middle. The CDR3 has 11 amino acids. The CDR3 loop is CASSLLNKQFF. The CDR3 DNA follows: TGTGCCAGCAGCTTACTAAATAAGCAGTTCTTC.

This clonotype was counted between two and nine times. CDR3 bases: TGTGCCAGCTCATTCGGACAGGCCTTGAACGAGCAGTACTTC. Protein sequence: CASSFGQALNEQYF. The V call is TRBV18, the J call TRBJ2-7, with 7 nucleotides matching TRBD1. Germline trimming cut 5 bases from V and 5 bases from J; bases unmatched to any gene: 9. The germline V gene encodes CDR1 KGHSH and CDR2 LQKENI. The CDR3 totals 14 residues. The variable domain in full, with the rest retrieved from reference TRBV18 and TRBJ2-7, is NAGVMQNPRHLVRRRGQEARLRCSPMKGHSHVYWYRQLPEEGLKFMVYLQKENIIDESGMPKERFSAEFPKEGPSILRIQQVVRGDSAAYFCASSFGQALNEQYFGPGTRLTVT.

In regard to this clonotype: A clone one base away is much larger, so this may be a read error. The chain recombines TRBV20-1 with TRBJ2-5; 8 nucleotides agree with TRBD2. Germline assignment: CDR1 DFQATT and CDR2 SNEGSKA (reference sequence). The CDR3 consists of 16 residues. The CDR3 nucleotides read TGCCGTGCTAGTTTAGCGGGACGGCGGTCATTAGAGACCCAGTACTTC. Amino acids: CRASLAGRRSLETQYF.

This clonotype was recorded a few times. The chain joins TRBV19 to TRBJ1-2; D remains ambiguous. This CDR3 has 11 residues. With 7 bases removed from V and 8 bases from J, the gap between germline ends came to 11 bases. CDR1 is LNHDA, CDR2 SQIVND, per germline (reference sequence). CDR3 nucleotide sequence: TGTGCCAGTACGTCCCCAAAGGGCTACACCTTC. It translates to CASTSPKGYTF.

The rearrangement links TRBV5-1 to TRBJ1-2; D gene ambiguous. V lost 0 bases, J lost 0 bases, and 12 bases lay in between. Germline CDR1 reads SGHRS; CDR2 reads YFSETQ. The CDR3 has 16 amino acids. The CDR3 DNA reads as TGCGCCAGCAGCTTGGTATCGCAGACGGCTAACTATGGCTACACCTTC. Translation gives CASSLVSQTANYGYTF.

The sample holds many counts of this clonotype. The DNA of the CDR3 is TGCAGCGTTGATTTGCCTAGCGCGCTCAACAATGAGCAGTTCTTC. It encodes CSVDLPSALNNEQFF. The V call is TRBV29-1, the J call TRBJ2-1; tentatively, D is TRBD2 (6 bases). The CDR3 extends over 15 amino acids. Germline assignment: CDR1 SQVTM and CDR2 ANQGSEA. The V gene lost 3 bases and the J gene lost 5 bases, with 17 bases spanning the gap.

The chain carries TRBV7-2 and TRBJ2-1; D is ambiguous. V was cut by 5 bases and J by 1 base, with 18 bases left in between. Per the germline V gene, CDR1 is SGHTA and CDR2 is FQGNSA. This CDR3 region has 17 residues. CDR3 loop: CASSKGAASRSYNEQFF. The CDR3 coding sequence is TGTGCCAGCAGCAAAGGTGCGGCTTCCCGTTCCTACAATGAGCAGTTCTTC.

This clonotype appeared many times. The chain uses TRBV12-3 or TRBV12-4 and TRBJ2-1; perhaps D is TRBD1 or TRBD2 (5 bases each). CDR3 length: 13 residues. The ends were cut back, 3 bases at V and 10 bases at J, with 13 bases in the middle. CDR3 in amino acids: CASSFNEGQEQFF. In nucleotides, the CDR3 is TGTGCCAGCAGTTTTAACGAGGGGCAGGAGCAGTTCTTC.

This clonotype was found a few times. This sequence joins TRBV2 and TRBJ1-1; D may be TRBD1 (6 bases). The V end lost 3 bases, the J end lost 5 bases, and 13 bases lay between the germline ends. From germline, CDR1 is SNHLY and CDR2 FYNNEI. The CDR3 is 14 amino acids. The CDR3 is CASSEGAGRTEAFF. CDR3 DNA sequence: TGTGCCAGCAGTGAGGGGGCAGGGAGGACTGAAGCTTTCTTT.

In its sample, this clonotype was seen a few times. The CDR3 region is CASARGGPNEKLFF. CDR3 coding DNA: TGTGCCAGCGCCCGCGGGGGCCCTAATGAAAAACTGTTTTTT. The chain carries TRBV7-3 and TRBJ1-4; perhaps TRBD1 as D (6 bases). V was pared by 8 bases and J by 3 bases, with 13 bases between. From germline, CDR1 is SGHTA and CDR2 FQGTGA. The CDR3 runs to 14 residues.

At least ten counts were recorded for this clonotype. This chain connects TRBV7-8 to TRBJ1-2; D gene uncertain. V gave up 5 bases and J gave up 6 bases, with 22 bases separating them. The CDR3 totals 16 residues. CDR1 and CDR2 from the germline V gene are SGHVS and FQNEAQ. The DNA for the CDR3 is TGTGCCAGCAGCGTAGAAGACCCGGGCCTCCCCGATGGCTACACCTTC. Translation gives CASSVEDPGLPDGYTF.